This record looks at one TCR beta chain sequence and its context. The sample comes from a study of blood T cell repertoires in COVID-19. For the study at large: Samples of COVID-19 (acute and convalescent) were obtained from the United States, Italy and Spain.

V gave up 1 base and J gave up 5 bases, with 9 bases separating them. Germline loops: CDR1 LGHDT, CDR2 YNNKEL (reference sequence). The CDR3 covers 13 residues. In the original workflow: Reference gene primer amplification gave estimated nucleated cell counts. Libraries were prepared by immunoSEQ multiplex PCR; TCRdb keeps only in-frame clonotypes and omits some of them. The V and J calls and clone size come from that table; D and trimming were worked out from the DNA. The sample has 200,000 to 250,000 clones; 80% to 90% are singletons. The chain couples TRBV3-1 (or the pseudogene TRBV3-2) to TRBJ2-7; the D is unclear. Sequenced input: peripheral blood. The origin of this receptor is a man younger than 40 with COVID-19, enrolled during active disease. The CDR3, as DNA: TGTGCCAGCAGCCAAGTTCAGAACCACGAGCAGTACTTC. Its translation is CASSQVQNHEQYF.